The clone carrying this T cell receptor beta chain was picked up a small number of times. Assay: immunoSEQ multiplex PCR; the TCRdb copy retains only in-frame clones and omits some. The table includes 1,500 to 2,000 clones, around four fifths detected once. The CDR3 is 17 residues long. Per germline, CDR1 SGHTA and CDR2 FQGTGA. The V end was cut by 6 bases, the J end by 5 bases, with 22 bases between. The sample originates from a study of immune cell composition in non-small cell lung cancer. The chain recombines TRBV7-3 with TRBJ1-4; weak D call: TRBD1 (6 bases). This clonotype was obtained from a human donor with non-small cell lung cancer. Sequencing was done on a sample of lung tumor tissue. For the CDR3, the DNA is TGTGCCAGCAGATCCACCGGACCGGGACACAAGAATGAAAAACTGTTTTTT. This translates into CASRSTGPGHKNEKLFF.